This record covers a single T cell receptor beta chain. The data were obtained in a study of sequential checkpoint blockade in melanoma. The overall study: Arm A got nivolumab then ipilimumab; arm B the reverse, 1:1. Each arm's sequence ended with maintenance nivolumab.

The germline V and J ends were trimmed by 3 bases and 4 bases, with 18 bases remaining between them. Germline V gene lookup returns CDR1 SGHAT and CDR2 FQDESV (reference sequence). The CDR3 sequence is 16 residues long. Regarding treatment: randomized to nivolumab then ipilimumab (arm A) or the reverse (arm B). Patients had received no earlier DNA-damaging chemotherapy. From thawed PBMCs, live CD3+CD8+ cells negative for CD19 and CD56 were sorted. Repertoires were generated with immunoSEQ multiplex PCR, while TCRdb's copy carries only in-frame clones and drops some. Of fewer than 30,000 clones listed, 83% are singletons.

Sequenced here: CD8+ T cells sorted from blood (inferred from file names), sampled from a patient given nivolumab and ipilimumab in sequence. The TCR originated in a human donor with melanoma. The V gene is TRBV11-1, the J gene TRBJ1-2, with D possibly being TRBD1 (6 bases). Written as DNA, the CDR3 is TGTGCCAGCAGCTTCTCCGGGACACCACTTGTCTATGGCTACACCTTC. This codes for CASSFSGTPLVYGYTF.